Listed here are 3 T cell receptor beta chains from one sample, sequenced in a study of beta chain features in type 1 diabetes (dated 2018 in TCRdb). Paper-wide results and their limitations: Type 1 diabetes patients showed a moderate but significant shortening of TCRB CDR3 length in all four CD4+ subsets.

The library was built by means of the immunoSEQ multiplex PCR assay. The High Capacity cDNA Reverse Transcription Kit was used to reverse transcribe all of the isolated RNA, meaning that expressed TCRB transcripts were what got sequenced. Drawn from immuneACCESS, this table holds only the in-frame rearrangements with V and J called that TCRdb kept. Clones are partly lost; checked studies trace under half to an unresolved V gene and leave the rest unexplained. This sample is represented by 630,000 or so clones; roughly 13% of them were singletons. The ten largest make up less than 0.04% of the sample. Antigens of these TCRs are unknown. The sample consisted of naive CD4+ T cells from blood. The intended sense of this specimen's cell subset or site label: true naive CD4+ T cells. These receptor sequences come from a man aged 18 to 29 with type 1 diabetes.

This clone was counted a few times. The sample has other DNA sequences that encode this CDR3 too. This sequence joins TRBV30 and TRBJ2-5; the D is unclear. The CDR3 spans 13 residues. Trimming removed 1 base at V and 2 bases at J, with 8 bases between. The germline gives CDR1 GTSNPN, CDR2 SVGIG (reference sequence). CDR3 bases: TGTGCCTGGAGTGGCGTACTGCAAGAGACCCAGTACTTC. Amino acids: CAWSGVLQETQYF.

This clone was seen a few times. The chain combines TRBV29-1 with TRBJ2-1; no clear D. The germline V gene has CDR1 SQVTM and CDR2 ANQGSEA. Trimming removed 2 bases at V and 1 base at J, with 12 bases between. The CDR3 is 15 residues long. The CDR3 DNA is TGCAGCGTTGAAAGTGCAGGTGGTTCCTACAATGAGCAGTTCTTC. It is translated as CSVESAGGSYNEQFF.

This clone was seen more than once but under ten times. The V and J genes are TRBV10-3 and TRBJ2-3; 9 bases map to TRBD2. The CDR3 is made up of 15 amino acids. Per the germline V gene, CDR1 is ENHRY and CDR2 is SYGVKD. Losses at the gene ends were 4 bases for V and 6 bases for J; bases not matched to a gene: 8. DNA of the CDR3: TGTGCCATCAGTGGGGCTAGCGGGATTGGCGATACGCAGTATTTT. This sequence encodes CAISGASGIGDTQYF.